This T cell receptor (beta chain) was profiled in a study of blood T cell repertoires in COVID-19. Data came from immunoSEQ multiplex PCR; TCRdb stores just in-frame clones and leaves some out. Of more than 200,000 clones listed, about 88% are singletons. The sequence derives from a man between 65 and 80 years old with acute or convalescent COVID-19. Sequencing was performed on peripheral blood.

The CDR3 DNA is TGTGCCAGCAGCGTGGCGGGAGTGACGAACACCGGGGAGCTGTTTTTT. As protein: CASSVAGVTNTGELFF. The rearrangement joins TRBV9 to TRBJ2-2; 7 bases fit TRBD2. This CDR3 region has 16 residues. Germline CDR1 SGDLS, CDR2 YYNGEE. Trimming removed 2 bases from V and 0 bases from J; junction bases left unmatched: 4.